Presented here are 29 T cell receptor beta chains from one specimen sequenced in a study of Ad26.COV2.S vaccination and SARS-CoV-2 variants (dated by TCRdb to the early 2020s). The receptor library was made with the immunoSEQ multiplex PCR assay. This is the immuneACCESS table as TCRdb keeps it, with only in-frame sequences that have V and J called. A part of the clones is gone; compared with another copy, unresolved V genes explain less than half, and the rest is unexplained. The sample table records hundreds of thousands of clones; around 90% of these occur just once. Roughly 1.5% of the sample goes to the ten largest clones. The treatment or condition label, as the study defines it: 15 to 20 received Ad26.COV2.S at low or high dose, single or two shots; about 5 received placebo; per-sample allocation not given. For vaccine and placebo recipients, repertoires were sequenced using samples collected on day 63 after the first injection.

This sample comprised peripheral blood, obtained in a trial of Ad26.COV2.S vaccine versus placebo. Receptor source: a person between 18 and 65 years old who received the Ad26.COV2.S COVID-19 vaccine or a placebo.

The chain recombines TRBV27 with TRBJ1-5; D gene unclear. V lost 3 bases, J lost 3 bases, and 12 bases lay in between. Germline CDR1 and CDR2: MNHEY and SMNVEV (reference sequence). This CDR3 has 15 amino acids. CDR3 sequence reads: CASSFVGRINQPQHF. The CDR3 region has the DNA TGTGCCAGCAGTTTTGTAGGGCGGATCAATCAGCCCCAGCATTTT.

This sequence joins TRBV7-9 and TRBJ1-4; D is uncertain. The CDR3 length is 14 residues. Germline CDR1 reads SEHNR; CDR2 reads FQNEAQ (reference sequence). Trimming cost V 2 bases and J 6 bases, with 10 bases left between them. CDR3 nucleotide sequence: TGTGCCAGCAGCTTAACAGCTTATCATGAAAAACTGTTTTTT. This translates into CASSLTAYHEKLFF.

This rearrangement joins TRBV6-6 to TRBJ1-5, with a possible D match to TRBD1 (6 bases). CDR1 MNHNY and CDR2 SVGAGI come from the germline V gene (reference sequence). Trimming left V 4 bases short and J 4 bases short, with 14 bases between. The CDR3 totals 15 residues. DNA for the CDR3: TGTGCCAGCAGTTCCATACAGGGCCAGAATCAGCCCCAGCATTTT. Translation gives CASSSIQGQNQPQHF.

The chain joins TRBV6-5 to TRBJ2-3; TRBD2 matches 9 bases. J was trimmed by 6 bases and V by 3 bases; bases with no gene match: 10. Germline values: CDR1 MNHEY, CDR2 SVGAGI. CDR3 length: 16 amino acids. CDR3 nucleotide sequence: TGTGCCAGCAGTTATACGGTGGCGGGGGGGGTGGATACGCAGTATTTT. It yields the protein CASSYTVAGGVDTQYF.

This chain uses TRBV25-1 with TRBJ2-1, with D unresolved. V was pared by 8 bases and J by 7 bases, with 9 bases between. The CDR3 consists of 11 residues. CDR1 and CDR2 from the germline V gene are MGHDK and SYGVNS. The chain's CDR3 is CASSIWNEQFF. DNA of the CDR3: TGTGCCAGCTCGATCTGGAATGAGCAGTTCTTC.

This chain uses TRBV27 with TRBJ2-7; 7 nucleotides match TRBD1. The CDR3 covers 13 residues. With V trimmed by 6 bases and J by 6 bases, 8 bases remained unmatched. The germline CDR1 and CDR2 sequences are MNHEY and SMNVEV (reference sequence). The CDR3 DNA reads as TGTGCCAGCAGCAGGGGACAGCCTCGCGAGCAGTACTTC. The encoded protein is CASSRGQPREQYF.

The chain employs TRBV6-4 and TRBJ1-1; perhaps TRBD1 as D (5 bases). This CDR3 has 16 residues. Trimming pared 4 bases from V and 0 bases from J, leaving 15 bases between. Germline CDR1 reads MRHNA; CDR2 reads SNTAGT. CDR3 amino acids: CASSVERDRLNTEAFF. CDR3 in DNA: TGTGCCAGCAGTGTTGAACGTGACAGACTGAACACTGAAGCTTTCTTT.

V and J are TRBV7-6 and TRBJ2-2; 9 positions agree with TRBD1. The CDR3 length is 16 residues. The trim removed 2 bases at V and 3 bases at J, leaving 4 bases unmatched. In germline, CDR1 is SGHVS, CDR2 FNYEAQ. In DNA, the CDR3 is TGTGCCAGCAGCTTAACCGGGACAGGGCACACCGGGGAGCTGTTTTTT. Its protein is CASSLTGTGHTGELFF. Filled out from reference TRBV7-6 and TRBJ2-2, the complete variable domain reads GAGVSQSPRYKVTKRGQDVALRCDPISGHVSLYWYRQALGQGPEFLTYFNYEAQQDKSGLPNDRFSAERPEGSISTLTIQRTEQRDSAMYRCASSLTGTGHTGELFFGEGSRLTVL.

The V and J genes are TRBV9 and TRBJ2-2; TRBD2 agrees at 10 bases. The CDR3 is 17 amino acids. The ends lost 0 bases at V and 6 bases at J; junction bases unmatched: 8. Germline CDR1 and CDR2: SGDLS and YYNGEE. For the CDR3, the DNA is TGTGCCAGCAGCGTAGACAGCGGGAGGGCCCGGGCCGGGGAGCTGTTTTTT. Translating gives CASSVDSGRARAGELFF.

This clone has only one observation. The rearrangement joins TRBV6-1 to TRBJ2-7; TRBD1 aligns across 8 bases. CDR3 length: 18 amino acids. Germline CDR1 reads MNHNS; CDR2 reads SASEGT. V dropped 0 bases and J dropped 2; count of bases not matched to a gene: 12. CDR3 sequence reads: CASSEAWTGPPKAYEQYF. CDR3 coding DNA: TGTGCCAGCAGTGAAGCGTGGACAGGGCCCCCGAAAGCCTACGAGCAGTACTTC.

This chain joins TRBV12-3 or TRBV12-4 and TRBJ1-1; D gene ambiguous. This CDR3 is built from 13 residues. V lost 4 bases and J 2 bases, leaving 8 bases between the germline ends. The CDR3 region is CASSWTVNTEAFF. The DNA for the CDR3 is TGTGCCAGCAGTTGGACGGTTAACACTGAAGCTTTCTTT.

This rearrangement joins TRBV7-2 to TRBJ2-7; a possible D gene is TRBD1 (6 bases). V lost 3 bases to trimming and J lost 4 bases, with 13 bases between them. The CDR3 is made up of 14 amino acids. CDR1 is SGHTA, CDR2 FQGNSA, per germline. The CDR3 protein is CASSFSTGPYEQYF. DNA of the CDR3: TGTGCCAGCAGCTTTTCGACAGGCCCTTACGAGCAGTACTTC.

The genes are TRBV13 and TRBJ2-5; 13 bases agree with TRBD2. From germline, CDR1 is PRHDT and CDR2 FYEKMQ (reference sequence). The length of the CDR3 is 16 residues. Trimming removed 5 bases from V and 4 bases from J; junction bases left unmatched: 7. For the CDR3, the DNA is TGTGCCAGCAGCAAACTAGCGGGGGGGGCTCCAGAGACCCAGTACTTC. Its translation: CASSKLAGGAPETQYF.

V usage is TRBV12-3 or TRBV12-4 and J usage is TRBJ2-5; a possible D gene is TRBD1 (8 bases). Trimming took off 6 bases at V and 5 bases at J, with 13 bases between the two ends. The CDR3 extends over 13 amino acids. The CDR3 region is CASRQGGDETQYF. The CDR3 nucleotides read TGTGCCAGCAGACAGGGGGGGGATGAGACCCAGTACTTC.

This clone showed up just once. The CDR3: CASSQGLNEKLFF. The DNA for the CDR3 is TGTGCCAGCTCACAAGGCCTTAATGAAAAACTGTTTTTT. The chain joins TRBV18 to TRBJ1-4; D is undetermined. Germline loops: CDR1 KGHSH, CDR2 LQKENI. V was shortened by 4 bases and J by 4 bases, with 7 bases between the two germline ends. This CDR3 has 13 residues.

The CDR3 is CASRQGQGDYGYTF. The CDR3 coding sequence is TGTGCCAGCAGACAAGGACAGGGGGACTATGGCTACACCTTC. V and J are TRBV6-6 and TRBJ1-2, with 10 bases that match TRBD1. CDR1 is MNHNY, CDR2 SVGAGI, per germline (reference sequence). The CDR3 covers 14 residues. The ends lost 6 bases at V and 3 bases at J; junction bases unmatched: 4.

The rearrangement links TRBV7-2 to TRBJ2-7; D tentatively reads TRBD1 or TRBD2 (6 bases each). The CDR3 runs 13 residues. Germline loops: CDR1 SGHTA, CDR2 FQGNSA. The V end lost 5 bases, the J end lost 5 bases, and 13 bases lay between the germline ends. CDR3 amino acids: CASSAGQRNEQYF. DNA for the CDR3: TGTGCCAGCAGCGCGGGACAACGGAACGAGCAGTACTTC.

The rearrangement links TRBV5-1 to TRBJ2-7, with 9 bases aligning to TRBD2. Looked up from germline, CDR1 is SGHRS and CDR2 is YFSETQ. The CDR3 is 15 amino acids. Trimming at V came to 1 base and at J to 4 bases, leaving 6 bases not matched to a gene. This CDR3 is CASSLMGTSTYEQYF. CDR3 DNA sequence: TGCGCCAGCAGCTTGATGGGGACTAGCACGTACGAGCAGTACTTC.

The chain uses TRBV19 and TRBJ2-5; tentatively, D is TRBD1 (5 bases). The CDR3 sequence is 13 residues long. V lost 3 bases, J lost 4 bases, and 9 bases lay in between. Germline CDR1 and CDR2: LNHDA and SQIVND (reference sequence). CDR3 in DNA: TGTGCCAGTAGTATTTTAGGGGTAGAGACCCAGTACTTC. It yields the protein CASSILGVETQYF.

Comment on this clone: The same CDR3 can be traced to other DNA sequences in this sample. The rearrangement uses TRBV19 and TRBJ2-1; D tentatively reads TRBD1 or TRBD2 (5 bases each). Germline CDR1 and CDR2: LNHDA and SQIVND (reference sequence). The germline V and J ends were trimmed by 3 bases and 8 bases, with 8 bases remaining between them. The CDR3 extends over 12 amino acids. CDR3 region: CASSIRGDEQFF. CDR3 DNA: TGTGCCAGTAGTATCAGAGGGGATGAGCAGTTCTTC.

The rearrangement joins TRBV29-1 to TRBJ2-7; 9 bases match TRBD2. This CDR3 comprises 14 residues. Unmatched junction bases numbered 9, after V lost 6 bases and J lost 3 bases. The germline gives CDR1 SQVTM, CDR2 ANQGSEA. The CDR3 region is CSVSGTSRNYEQYF. The CDR3 nucleotides are TGCAGCGTCTCCGGGACTAGCAGAAACTACGAGCAGTACTTC.

V usage is TRBV14 and J usage is TRBJ2-7; 10 bases are a match to TRBD2. The CDR3 length is 15 residues. V was pared by 3 bases and J by 5 bases, with 7 bases of the junction left unmatched. CDR1 is SGHDN and CDR2 is FVKESK in the germline V gene. The CDR3 nucleotides are TGTGCCAGCAGCCACCCTAGCGGGAGAGGGCACGAGCAGTACTTC. It translates to CASSHPSGRGHEQYF.

The chain links TRBV4-3 to TRBJ2-1; D perhaps matches TRBD2 (5 bases). V dropped 3 bases and J dropped 7 bases, with 19 bases sitting between them. Germline CDR1 and CDR2: LGHNA and YSLEER. This CDR3 has 16 amino acids. The CDR3 DNA sequence: TGCGCCAGCAGCCATTCAACTCGTACCCCGGGGAATGAGCAGTTCTTC. Its translation: CASSHSTRTPGNEQFF.

J is TRBJ2-7 and V is TRBV2; 12 bases match TRBD1. This CDR3 is built from 14 residues. CDR1 and CDR2 (germline): SNHLY, FYNNEI. V lost 6 bases and J lost 4; bases outside the gene matches: 4. The CDR3 loop is CASSWGQGAYEQYF. The CDR3 bases are TGTGCCAGCAGCTGGGGACAGGGGGCTTACGAGCAGTACTTC. Together with reference TRBV2 and TRBJ2-7, the CDR3 gives the full variable domain: EPEVTQTPSHQVTQMGQEVILRCVPISNHLYFYWYRQILGQKVEFLVSFYNNEISEKSEIFDDQFSVERPDGSNFTLKIRSTKLEDSAMYFCASSWGQGAYEQYFGPGTRLTVT.

The CDR3 nucleotides are TGTGCCAGCTCACCACCGGGACAGGGACCAAAGGAGCAGTTCTTC. It encodes CASSPPGQGPKEQFF. The gene calls are TRBV18 and TRBJ2-1; 9 positions match TRBD1. This CDR3 contains 15 residues. Germline lookup yields CDR1 KGHSH and CDR2 LQKENI. V was clipped by 0 bases and J by 10 bases; unmatched bases: 7. The full variable domain, in which reference TRBV18 and TRBJ2-1 provide the parts outside the CDR3, is NAGVMQNPRHLVRRRGQEARLRCSPMKGHSHVYWYRQLPEEGLKFMVYLQKENIIDESGMPKERFSAEFPKEGPSILRIQQVVRGDSAAYFCASSPPGQGPKEQFFGPGTRLTVL.

This chain connects TRBV9 to TRBJ2-7; tentatively, D is TRBD2 (6 bases). The germline V gene has CDR1 SGDLS and CDR2 YYNGEE. The length of the CDR3 is 14 residues. With 4 bases removed from V and 6 bases from J, the gap between germline ends came to 17 bases. The CDR3 sequence is CASSSRDSRSEQYF. The CDR3 DNA sequence: TGTGCCAGCAGCTCAAGGGACTCGAGGTCCGAGCAGTACTTC.

The chain has TRBV9 and TRBJ1-2, with TRBD1 identical over 8 bases. V trimming: 3 bases; J trimming: 4 bases; junction bases outside the gene matches: 8. Germline V gene lookup returns CDR1 SGDLS and CDR2 YYNGEE. The CDR3 covers 15 residues. The DNA of the CDR3 is TGTGCCAGCAGCGCCTCTACCGGGACAGGCTATGGCTACACCTTC. Its protein product is CASSASTGTGYGYTF.

The chain has TRBV7-3 and TRBJ1-2; possible D gene TRBD1, 5 bases. The germline V and J ends were trimmed by 2 bases and 8 bases, with 9 bases remaining between them. The CDR3 loop spans 12 amino acids. Germline CDR1 SGHTA, CDR2 FQGTGA. CDR3 sequence reads: CASSLAREGYTF. In DNA, the CDR3 is TGTGCCAGCAGCTTAGCCAGGGAAGGCTACACCTTC.

The CDR3 loop reads CASSQSDHYEQYF. The DNA for the CDR3 is TGCGCCAGCAGTCAATCTGACCATTACGAGCAGTACTTC. The chain uses TRBV23-1 and TRBJ2-7; no definite D call. TRBV23-1 is flagged as an ORF with uncertain function. The CDR3 is made up of 13 amino acids. V dropped 0 bases and J dropped 4 bases, with 7 bases sitting between them.